This TCR beta chain was obtained from a study of blood T cells in healthy people across ages. CDR1 and CDR2 (germline): ENHRY, SYGVKD. CDR3 length: 12 residues. V lost 10 bases to trimming and J lost 3 bases, with 13 bases between them. Next came a second PCR, run for about 6 to 11 cycles, which used a sample-barcoded 5' primer along with a J-beta primer mix. TCRdb re-derived calls from the 5' RACE reads in MiXCR, one entry per CDR3 protein. The table shows fewer than 750,000 distinct CDR3 sequences, with around half occurring only once. The clonotype originates from a man older than 75 in good health. J is TRBJ2-7 and V is TRBV10-3, with D perhaps TRBD2 (6 bases). The specimen was blood. The CDR3 coding sequence is TGTGCCACCAAAACTAGCTTCTACGAGCAGTACTTC. This translates into CATKTSFYEQYF.